This T cell receptor (beta chain) stems from a study of blood T cell repertoires in COVID-19. The V end was cut by 3 bases, the J end by 6 bases, with 14 bases between. This CDR3 spans 14 amino acids. Germline V gene sequence: CDR1 ENHRY, CDR2 SYGVKD. Method: immunoSEQ multiplex PCR; TCRdb's copy keeps in-frame clones and lacks some. This sample has tens of thousands of clones, with roughly nine tenths found just once. The chain uses TRBV10-3 and TRBJ1-1, with D unresolved. The TCR was taken from a human donor in a cohort sampled during active COVID-19. The specimen was peripheral blood. For the CDR3, the DNA is TGTGCCATCAGTGAAAGGTCGACACTCTCTGAAGCTTTCTTT. Protein sequence: CAISERSTLSEAFF.